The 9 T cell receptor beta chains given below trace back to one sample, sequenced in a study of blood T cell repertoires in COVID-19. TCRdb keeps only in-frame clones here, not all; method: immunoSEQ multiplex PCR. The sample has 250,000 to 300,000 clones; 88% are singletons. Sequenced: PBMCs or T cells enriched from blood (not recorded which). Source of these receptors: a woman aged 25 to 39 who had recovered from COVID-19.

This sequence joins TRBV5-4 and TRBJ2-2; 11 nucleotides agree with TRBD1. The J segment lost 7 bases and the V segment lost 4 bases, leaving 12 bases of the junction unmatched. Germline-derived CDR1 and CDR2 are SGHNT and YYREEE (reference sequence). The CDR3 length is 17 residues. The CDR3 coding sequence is TGTGCCAGCAGCCAACCCGGGACAGGGGGTTTTGGCGGGGAGCTGTTTTTT. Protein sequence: CASSQPGTGGFGGELFF. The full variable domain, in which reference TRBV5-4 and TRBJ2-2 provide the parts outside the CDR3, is ETGVTQSPTHLIKTRGQQVTLRCSSQSGHNTVSWYQQALGQGPQFIFQYYREEENGRGNFPPRFSGLQFPNYSSELNVNALELDDSALYLCASSQPGTGGFGGELFFGEGSRLTVL.

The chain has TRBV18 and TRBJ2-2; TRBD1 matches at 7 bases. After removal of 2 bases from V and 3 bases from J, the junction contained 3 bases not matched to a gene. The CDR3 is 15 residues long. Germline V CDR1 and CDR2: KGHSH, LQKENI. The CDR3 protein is CASSPGDSYTGELFF. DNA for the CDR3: TGTGCCAGCTCACCAGGGGACAGCTACACCGGGGAGCTGTTTTTT.

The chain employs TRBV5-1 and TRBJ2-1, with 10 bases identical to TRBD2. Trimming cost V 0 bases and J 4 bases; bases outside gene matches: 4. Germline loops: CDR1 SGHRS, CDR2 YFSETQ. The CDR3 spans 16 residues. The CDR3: CASSLGGSGGYNEQFF. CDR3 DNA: TGCGCCAGCAGCTTGGGTGGTAGCGGGGGGTACAATGAGCAGTTCTTC.

The CDR3 nucleotides read TGTGCCAGCAGCTTGGTGACAGGGGTCCAAGAGACCCAGTACTTC. Translated: CASSLVTGVQETQYF. The V gene is TRBV5-5, the J gene TRBJ2-5, with 8 positions matching TRBD1. The CDR3 is 15 residues long. The germline CDR1 and CDR2 sequences are SGHKS and YYEKEE (reference sequence). V was clipped by 0 bases and J by 1 base; unmatched bases: 2.

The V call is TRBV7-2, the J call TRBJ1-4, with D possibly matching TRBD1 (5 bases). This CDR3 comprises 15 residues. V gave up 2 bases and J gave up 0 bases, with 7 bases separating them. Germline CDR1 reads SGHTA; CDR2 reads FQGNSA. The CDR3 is CASSLTGATNEKLFF. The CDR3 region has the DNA TGTGCCAGCAGCTTAACAGGTGCAACTAATGAAAAACTGTTTTTT.

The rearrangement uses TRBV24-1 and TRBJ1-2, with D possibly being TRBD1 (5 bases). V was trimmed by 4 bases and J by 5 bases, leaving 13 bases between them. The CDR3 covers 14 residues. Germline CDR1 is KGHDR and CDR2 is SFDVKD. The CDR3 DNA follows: TGTGCCACCAGTGAACCGGACAAGTCTTATGGCTACACCTTC. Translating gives CATSEPDKSYGYTF.

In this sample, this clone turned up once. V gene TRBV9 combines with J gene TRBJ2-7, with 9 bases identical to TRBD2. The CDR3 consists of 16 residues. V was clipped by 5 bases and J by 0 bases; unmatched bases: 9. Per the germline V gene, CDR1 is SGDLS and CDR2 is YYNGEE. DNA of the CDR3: TGTGCCAGCAGTGCTACCGGGACTAGCAACTCCTACGAGCAGTACTTC. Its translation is CASSATGTSNSYEQYF.

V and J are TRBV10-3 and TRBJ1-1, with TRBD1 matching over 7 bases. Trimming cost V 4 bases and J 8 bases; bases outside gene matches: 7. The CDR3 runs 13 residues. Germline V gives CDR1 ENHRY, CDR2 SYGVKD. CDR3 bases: TGTGCCATCAGTGGTGGAGGGACAGAAGAAGCTTTCTTT. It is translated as CAISGGGTEEAFF.

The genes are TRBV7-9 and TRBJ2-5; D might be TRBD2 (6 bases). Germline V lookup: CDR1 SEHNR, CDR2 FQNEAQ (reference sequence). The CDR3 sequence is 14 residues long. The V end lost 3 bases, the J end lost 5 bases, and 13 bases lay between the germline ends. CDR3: CASSFPGRGETQYF. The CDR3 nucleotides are TGTGCCAGCAGCTTTCCGGGACGGGGGGAGACCCAGTACTTC.